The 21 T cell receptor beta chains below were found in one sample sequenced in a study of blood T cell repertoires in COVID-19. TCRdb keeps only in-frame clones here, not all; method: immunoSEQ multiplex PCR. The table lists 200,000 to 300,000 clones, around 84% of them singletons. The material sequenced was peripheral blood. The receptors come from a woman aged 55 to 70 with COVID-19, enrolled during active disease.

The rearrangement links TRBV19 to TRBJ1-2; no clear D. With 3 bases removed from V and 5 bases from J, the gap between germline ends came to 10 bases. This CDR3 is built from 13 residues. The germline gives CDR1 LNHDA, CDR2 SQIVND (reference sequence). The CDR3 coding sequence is TGTGCCAGTAGTATGTCACAGATTTATGGCTACACCTTC. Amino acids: CASSMSQIYGYTF.

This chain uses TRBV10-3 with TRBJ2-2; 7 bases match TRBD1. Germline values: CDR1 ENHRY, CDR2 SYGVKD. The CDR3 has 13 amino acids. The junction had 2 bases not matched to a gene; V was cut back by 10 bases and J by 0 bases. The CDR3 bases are TGTGCCACTCAGGGGGCGAACACCGGGGAGCTGTTTTTT. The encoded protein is CATQGANTGELFF.

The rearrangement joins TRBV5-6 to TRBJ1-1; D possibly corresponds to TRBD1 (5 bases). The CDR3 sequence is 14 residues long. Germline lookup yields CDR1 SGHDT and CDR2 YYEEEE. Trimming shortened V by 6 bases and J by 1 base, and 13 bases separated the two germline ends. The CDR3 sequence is CASKLGRGNTEAFF. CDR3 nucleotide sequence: TGTGCCAGCAAATTAGGGAGGGGGAACACTGAAGCTTTCTTT.

This chain's CDR3 is CSAERGDTQYF. The CDR3 DNA reads as TGCAGTGCAGAGCGGGGAGATACGCAGTATTTT. The chain combines TRBV20-1 with TRBJ2-3; 7 nucleotides match TRBD2. Germline V gene sequence: CDR1 DFQATT, CDR2 SNEGSKA (reference sequence). The CDR3 totals 11 residues. V gave up 6 bases and J gave up 5 bases; unmatched junction bases: 2.

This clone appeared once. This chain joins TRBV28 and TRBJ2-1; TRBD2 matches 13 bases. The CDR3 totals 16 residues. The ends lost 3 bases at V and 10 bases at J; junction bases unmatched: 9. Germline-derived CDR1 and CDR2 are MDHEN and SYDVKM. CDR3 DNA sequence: TGTGCCAGCAGTTTTCCAACTAGCGGGAGGGCCTGGGAGCAGTTCTTC. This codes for CASSFPTSGRAWEQFF.

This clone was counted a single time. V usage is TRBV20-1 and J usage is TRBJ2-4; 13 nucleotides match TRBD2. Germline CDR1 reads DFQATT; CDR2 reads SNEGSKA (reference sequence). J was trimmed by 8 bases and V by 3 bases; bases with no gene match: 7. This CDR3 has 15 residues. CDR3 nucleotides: TGCAGTGCTAGTGGAACTAGCGGGAGGGGTTACATTCAGTACTTC. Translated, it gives CSASGTSGRGYIQYF.

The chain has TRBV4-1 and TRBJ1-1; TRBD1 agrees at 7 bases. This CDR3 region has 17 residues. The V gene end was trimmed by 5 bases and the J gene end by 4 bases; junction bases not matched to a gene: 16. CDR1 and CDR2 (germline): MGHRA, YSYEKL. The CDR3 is CASSLQGSPSPSTEAFF. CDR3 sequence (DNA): TGCGCCAGCAGCTTACAGGGGAGCCCGTCCCCCAGCACTGAAGCTTTCTTT.

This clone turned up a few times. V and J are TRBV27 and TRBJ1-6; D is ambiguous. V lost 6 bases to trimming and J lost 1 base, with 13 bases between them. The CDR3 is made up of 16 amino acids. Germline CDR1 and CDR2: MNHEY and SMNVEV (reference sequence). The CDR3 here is CASSGGFGSYNSPLHF. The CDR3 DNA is TGTGCCAGCAGCGGAGGGTTTGGGTCCTATAATTCACCCCTCCACTTT.

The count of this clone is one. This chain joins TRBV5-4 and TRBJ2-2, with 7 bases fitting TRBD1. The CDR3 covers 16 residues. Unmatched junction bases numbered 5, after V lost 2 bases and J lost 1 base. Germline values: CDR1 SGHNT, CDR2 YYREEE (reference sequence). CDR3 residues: CASSFLQGVNTGELFF. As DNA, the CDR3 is TGTGCCAGCAGCTTCTTGCAGGGGGTGAACACCGGGGAGCTGTTTTTT.

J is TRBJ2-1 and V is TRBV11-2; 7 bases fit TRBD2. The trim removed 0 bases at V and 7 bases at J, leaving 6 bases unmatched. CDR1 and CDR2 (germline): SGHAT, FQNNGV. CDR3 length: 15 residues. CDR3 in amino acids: CASSLDRLALNEQFF. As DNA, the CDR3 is TGTGCCAGCAGCTTAGATAGACTAGCCTTGAATGAGCAGTTCTTC. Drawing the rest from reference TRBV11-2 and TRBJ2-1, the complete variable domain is EAGVAQSPRYKIIEKRQSVAFWCNPISGHATLYWYQQILGQGPKLLIQFQNNGVVDDSQLPKDRFSAERLKGVDSTLKIQPAKLEDSAVYLCASSLDRLALNEQFFGPGTRLTVL.

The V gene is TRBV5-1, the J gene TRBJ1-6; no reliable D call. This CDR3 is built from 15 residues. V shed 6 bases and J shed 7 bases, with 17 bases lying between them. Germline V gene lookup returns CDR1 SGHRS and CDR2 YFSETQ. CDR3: CASMRGEGGNSPLHF. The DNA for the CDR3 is TGCGCCAGCATGCGGGGTGAGGGCGGAAATTCACCCCTCCACTTT.

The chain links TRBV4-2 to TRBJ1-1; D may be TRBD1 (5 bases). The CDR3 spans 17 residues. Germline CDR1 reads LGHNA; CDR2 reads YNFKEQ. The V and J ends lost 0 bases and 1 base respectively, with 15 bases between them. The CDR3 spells CASSQELQGMGNTEAFF. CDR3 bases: TGTGCCAGCAGCCAAGAGTTGCAGGGAATGGGGAACACTGAAGCTTTCTTT.

CDR3 sequence (DNA): TGTGCCAGCAGCTTGGACAGAGACGATTTTTATGGCTACACCTTC. Translation gives CASSLDRDDFYGYTF. The V and J genes are TRBV7-2 and TRBJ1-2; D perhaps matches TRBD1 (6 bases). Trimming took 3 bases from V and 5 from J, leaving 16 bases between them. Germline CDR1 is SGHTA and CDR2 is FQGNSA. The CDR3 consists of 15 residues.

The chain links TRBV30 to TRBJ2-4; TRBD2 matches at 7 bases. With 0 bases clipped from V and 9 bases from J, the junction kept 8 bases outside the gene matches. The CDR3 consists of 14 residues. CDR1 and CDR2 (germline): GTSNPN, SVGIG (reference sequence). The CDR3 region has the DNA TGTGCCTGGAGTGTGGTCCCGGGGGGAACCATTCAGTACTTC. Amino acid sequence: CAWSVVPGGTIQYF.

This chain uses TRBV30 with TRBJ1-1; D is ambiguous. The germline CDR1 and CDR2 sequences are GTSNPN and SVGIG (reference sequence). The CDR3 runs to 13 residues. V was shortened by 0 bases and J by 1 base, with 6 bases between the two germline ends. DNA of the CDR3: TGTGCCTGGAGTGTCTCTTCGAACACTGAAGCTTTCTTT. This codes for CAWSVSSNTEAFF.

CDR3 residues: CASSPRAGLHNQPQHF. DNA for the CDR3: TGTGCCAGCTCACCAAGGGCGGGTCTCCACAACCAGCCCCAGCATTTT. V gene TRBV18 combines with J gene TRBJ1-5; no firm D call. The CDR3 covers 16 residues. Trimming took off 2 bases at V and 7 bases at J, with 18 bases between the two ends. Germline-derived CDR1 and CDR2 are KGHSH and LQKENI.

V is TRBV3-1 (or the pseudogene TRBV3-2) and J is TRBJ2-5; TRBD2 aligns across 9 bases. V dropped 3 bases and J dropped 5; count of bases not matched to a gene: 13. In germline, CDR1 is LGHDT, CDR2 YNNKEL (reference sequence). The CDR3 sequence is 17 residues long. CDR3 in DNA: TGTGCCAGCAGCCAGTCCCTCGGCGGGAGGGCCGCGGAGACCCAGTACTTC. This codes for CASSQSLGGRAAETQYF.

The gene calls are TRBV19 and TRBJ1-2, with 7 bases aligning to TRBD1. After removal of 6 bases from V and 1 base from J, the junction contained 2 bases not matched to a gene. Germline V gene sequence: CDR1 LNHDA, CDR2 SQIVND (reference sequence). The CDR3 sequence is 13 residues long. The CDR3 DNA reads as TGTGCCAGTAGCGGACAGGTTAACTATGGCTACACCTTC. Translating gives CASSGQVNYGYTF.

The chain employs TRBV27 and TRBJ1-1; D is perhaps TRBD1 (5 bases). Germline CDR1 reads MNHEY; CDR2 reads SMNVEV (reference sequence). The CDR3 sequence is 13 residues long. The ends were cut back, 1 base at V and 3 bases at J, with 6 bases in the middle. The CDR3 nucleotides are TGTGCCAGCAGTTTATTCAGGGACACTGAAGCTTTCTTT. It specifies CASSLFRDTEAFF.

The CDR3 protein is CAWSSTGEQFF. For the CDR3, the DNA is TGTGCCTGGAGTAGTACGGGTGAGCAGTTCTTC. The chain recombines TRBV30 with TRBJ2-1; D unclear. The V end was cut by 2 bases, the J end by 9 bases, with 8 bases between. CDR1 GTSNPN and CDR2 SVGIG come from the germline V gene (reference sequence). CDR3 length: 11 amino acids.

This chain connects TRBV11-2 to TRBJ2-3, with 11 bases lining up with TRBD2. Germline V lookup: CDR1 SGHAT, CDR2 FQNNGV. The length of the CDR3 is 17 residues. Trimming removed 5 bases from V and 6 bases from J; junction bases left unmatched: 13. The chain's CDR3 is CASSPRVAGGGADTQYF. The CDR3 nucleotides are TGTGCCAGCAGCCCGCGGGTAGCGGGAGGGGGGGCCGATACGCAGTATTTT.